The 7 T cell receptor beta chains in this list originate from one sample, sequenced in a study of technical replicates of blood from several donors. Profiling relied on immunoSEQ multiplex PCR, and the TCRdb table lists in-frame clones only, not all of them. Altogether about 82,000 clones are present, around 93% being singletons, with the ten largest covering 0.2% to 0.3%. The sample was T cells isolated from PBMCs. These receptors were obtained from a human donor in good health.

The chain combines TRBV11-2 with TRBJ2-1, with D maybe TRBD2 (5 bases). Trimming stripped 1 base from V and 2 bases from J, with 15 bases between. The CDR3 is 17 residues long. Germline V gives CDR1 SGHAT, CDR2 FQNNGV. The CDR3 nucleotides read TGTGCCAGCAGCTTAGGGCTGCGGGCAAAAACCTACAATGAGCAGTTCTTC. Amino acids: CASSLGLRAKTYNEQFF.

For this clone: At one end the junction does not follow the germline gene, possibly because of a read error. This chain joins TRBV7-9 and TRBJ1-1; TRBD1 matches 8 bases. The V gene's germline CDR1 is SEHNR and CDR2 FQNEAQ (reference sequence). The CDR3 extends over 14 amino acids. This CDR3 is CASSLASQGALVVF. The CDR3 nucleotides are TGTGCCAGCAGCTTAGCCAGCCAGGGGGCCTTAGTTGTCTTT.

The J gene is TRBJ1-5, the V gene TRBV7-3, with D perhaps matching TRBD1 (6 bases). V dropped 3 bases and J dropped 4 bases, with 7 bases sitting between them. Germline CDR1 reads SGHTA; CDR2 reads FQGTGA. This CDR3 is built from 13 residues. The CDR3 region is CASSFDRNQPQHF. In nucleotides, the CDR3 is TGTGCCAGCAGCTTCGACAGGAATCAGCCCCAGCATTTT.

The chain joins TRBV4-1 to TRBJ2-7, with 8 bases fitting TRBD2. Germline loops: CDR1 MGHRA, CDR2 YSYEKL. V shed 2 bases and J 6 bases; nucleotides not matched to a gene: 9. The CDR3 totals 15 residues. This CDR3 is CASSQSRGAPLEQYF. The DNA of the CDR3 is TGCGCCAGCAGCCAATCGCGGGGGGCTCCCCTCGAGCAGTACTTC.

The V and J genes are TRBV29-1 and TRBJ1-1; 9 positions match TRBD1. Trimming took 1 base from V and 0 from J; bases not matched to a gene: 6. This CDR3 has 16 amino acids. Germline-derived CDR1 and CDR2 are SQVTM and ANQGSEA. CDR3 residues: CSVEGWTGEVNTEAFF. The CDR3 DNA follows: TGCAGCGTTGAAGGTTGGACAGGGGAGGTGAACACTGAAGCTTTCTTT.

The rearrangement joins TRBV6-5 to TRBJ1-4; 7 bases match TRBD1. The CDR3 runs to 13 residues. Germline assignment: CDR1 MNHEY and CDR2 SVGAGI. Trimming cost V 4 bases and J 16 bases; bases outside gene matches: 12. The CDR3 nucleotides read TGTGCCAGCAGTTCCCCTACAACAGGGGTTTGGTTTTTT. Amino acid sequence: CASSSPTTGVWFF.

This sequence joins TRBV5-4 and TRBJ1-5; D is ambiguous. The germline CDR1 and CDR2 sequences are SGHNT and YYREEE (reference sequence). CDR3 length: 17 residues. V lost 3 bases, J lost 0 bases, and 16 bases lay in between. CDR3 region: CASSSFGGRGSNQPQHF. The CDR3 DNA sequence: TGTGCCAGCAGCTCTTTCGGTGGGAGAGGTAGCAATCAGCCCCAGCATTTT.